A selection of T cell receptor beta chains follows, all from one sample in a study of CD8+ T cells in alopecia areata. Sequencing was performed with immunoSEQ multiplex PCR; in TCRdb, only in-frame clones are kept and a portion is missing. Among roughly 35,000 clones, 45% to 60% were seen once, and the ten largest hold 30% to 50%. The sequencing sample was made of NKG2D-high CD8+ T cells sorted from blood. The source is a human donor with alopecia areata. The CDR3 runs from the conserved cysteine through the conserved F or W. The order of the fields is J gene, D gene, V gene, CDR3 length, clone size, CDR3 DNA, CDR3 protein. The D gene is left open where the match is weak. Clone size is given for some rows only: seen once, a few or many times, or a class if the clone is expanded.

TRBJ2-7 - TRBV7-9 15 - TGTGCCAGCATCGAACCAACAGGGAGTCCTTACGAGCAGTACTTC CASIEPTGSPYEQYF
TRBJ1-6 - TRBV4-3 15 - TGCGCCAGCAGCCAAGATTCGGCGCAGAATTCACCCCTCCACTTT CASSQDSAQNSPLHF
TRBJ2-7 TRBD2 TRBV15 13 - TGTGCCACCAGCCCAAAGGCGGGAGTCGAGCAGTACTTC CATSPKAGVEQYF
TRBJ2-7 - TRBV4-1 15 - TGCGCCAGCAGCCAAGGGTTGGCGATATCCTACGAGCAGTACTTC CASSQGLAISYEQYF
TRBJ1-5 - TRBV5-6 14 - TGTGCCAGCAGCCCCGAGGGGAGCAATCAGCCCCAGCATTTT CASSPEGSNQPQHF
TRBJ2-1 - TRBV5-6 13 - TGTGCCAGCAGCCCGGACGTTACGAATGAGCAGTTCTTC CASSPDVTNEQFF
TRBJ2-2 - TRBV6-1 11 - TGTGCCAGCGAAAGCACCGGGGAGCTGTTTTTT CASESTGELFF
TRBJ2-2 - TRBV5-1 17 once TGCGCCAGCAGCTTGTTGGCCGGGCGACGCTACACCGGGGAGCTGTTTTTT CASSLLAGRRYTGELFF
TRBJ2-3 - TRBV7-8 13 - TGTGCCAGCAGCTCAAGGAGGGCAGATACGCAGTATTTT CASSSRRADTQYF
TRBJ1-1 TRBD1 TRBV29-1 12 - TGCAGCGACTTTACAGGGGGCACTGAAGCTTTCTTT CSDFTGGTEAFF
TRBJ2-2 - TRBV10-3 14 few TGTGCCATCGCGACTCCCGCGAACACCGGGGAGCTGTTTTTT CAIATPANTGELFF
TRBJ2-5 TRBD1 TRBV28 16 few TGTGCCAGCAGTTTATTGGGACAGGGGCCGCGGGAGACCCAGTACTTC CASSLLGQGPRETQYF
TRBJ1-1 - TRBV14 15 - TGTGCCAGCAGCCAAAATACATACACGAACACTGAAGCTTTCTTT CASSQNTYTNTEAFF
TRBJ1-1 - TRBV29-1 12 few TGCAGCGGCCTCGGGGGGGGCACTGAAGCTTTCTTT CSGLGGGTEAFF
TRBJ2-1 - TRBV7-9 12 few TGTGCCAGCAGCTTCATTGTGGCTGAGCAGTTCTTC CASSFIVAEQFF
TRBJ2-1 - TRBV28 15 - TGTGCCAGCAGAATTACAGGGTACTCCTACAATGAGCAGTTCTTC CASRITGYSYNEQFF
TRBJ2-1 TRBD2 TRBV9 13 - TGTGCCAGCAGCGCGACTAGCGGGATGGGATTGTTCTTC CASSATSGMGLFF
TRBJ2-1 - TRBV14 14 - TGTGCCAGCGGGTTGAGGGGGGCCCGGAATGAGCAGTTCTTC CASGLRGARNEQFF
TRBJ2-1 - TRBV5-6 17 - TGTGCCAGCAGCTTGGTTGGACAGATGTTCTCCTACAATGAGCAGTTCTTC CASSLVGQMFSYNEQFF
TRBJ2-7 - TRBV7-9 11 - TGTGCCAGCAGCTTCTTGGCCGAGCAGTACTTC CASSFLAEQYF
TRBJ2-1 TRBD2 TRBV7-3 15 - TGTGCCAGCAGCTTAAGCGGGGGGTCTTACAATGAGCAGTTCTTC CASSLSGGSYNEQFF
TRBJ2-7 - TRBV30 13 - TGTGCCTGGAGTGCGGATTCTTCCTACGAGCAGTACTTC CAWSADSSYEQYF
TRBJ1-6 TRBD1 TRBV7-9 12 - TGTGCCAGCACCCGGACAGGGTTACCCCTCCACTTT CASTRTGLPLHF
TRBJ2-7 TRBD1 TRBV4-1 18 - TGCGCCAGCAGCCAACATCCCCTAAGACAGGGGAGCTCCTACGAGCAGTACTTC CASSQHPLRQGSSYEQYF
TRBJ2-7 - TRBV29-1 16 few TGCAGCGTTGAAGTCGGGCAGCTGGGAAGCTCCTACGAGCAGTACTTC CSVEVGQLGSSYEQYF
TRBJ2-3 - TRBV4-1 15 few TGCGCCAGCAGCTCGCTACACGCCCGCACAGATACGCAGTATTTT CASSSLHARTDTQYF
TRBJ2-3 - TRBV4-1 17 - TGCGCCAGCAGCCAAGATCCGAACGGACTCCGCACAGATACGCAGTATTTT CASSQDPNGLRTDTQYF
TRBJ2-1 - TRBV28 14 - TGTGCCAGCAGTTTTGCCAGCACGTACAATGAGCAGTTCTTC CASSFASTYNEQFF
TRBJ1-5 TRBD1 TRBV28 16 - TGTGCCAGCAGTCCTCTTAGACAGGGCCCCAATCAGCCCCAGCATTTT CASSPLRQGPNQPQHF
TRBJ2-3 TRBD1 TRBV7-9 15 - TGTGCCAGCAGGCCCCGGGACAGGGGCACAGATACGCAGTATTTT CASRPRDRGTDTQYF
TRBJ2-7 TRBD1 TRBV28 15 few TGTGCCAGCAGTGAGGACAGGGGGTTCTATAGCGAGCAGTACTTC CASSEDRGFYSEQYF
TRBJ2-5 TRBD1 TRBV13 13 few TGTGCCAGCAGCTCTGACAGGGAGGAGACCCAGTACTTC CASSSDREETQYF
TRBJ2-4 - TRBV2 13 - TGTGCCAGCAGTGAAGCGCACGCTTCCATTCAGTACTTC CASSEAHASIQYF
TRBJ2-7 TRBD1 TRBV10-3 12 - TGTGCCACCAGGGACAGTGCCTACGAGCAGTACTTC CATRDSAYEQYF
TRBJ1-1 - TRBV27 14 - TGTGCCAGCAGTTTGAAAGGGACCAACACTGAAGCTTTCTTT CASSLKGTNTEAFF
TRBJ2-3 TRBD2 TRBV5-5 16 few TGTGCCAGCAGCCCCCGGGCTAGCGGGGGCGGGGATACGCAGTATTTT CASSPRASGGGDTQYF
TRBJ2-2 - TRBV7-9 14 - TGTGCCAGCAGTTCCCCCGCGAACACCGGGGAGCTGTTTTTT CASSSPANTGELFF
TRBJ2-7 - TRBV27 14 - TGTGCCAGCAGTCCCCTGACAGCATCTGTCGAGCAGTACTTC CASSPLTASVEQYF
TRBJ2-5 TRBD1 TRBV19 12 - TGTGCCAGTAGTATGGACAGGGAGACCCAGTACTTC CASSMDRETQYF
TRBJ2-7 - TRBV28 12 few TGTGCCAGCAGGTCCGGACTGTACGAGCAGTACTTC CASRSGLYEQYF
TRBJ2-3 - TRBV19 15 few TGTGCCAGTACCGAGGTGCTTTTCACCACAGATACGCAGTATTTT CASTEVLFTTDTQYF
TRBJ2-2 - TRBV28 14 few TGTGCCAGCAGTCCCCTGAGAAGGTCCGGGGAGCTGTTTTTT CASSPLRRSGELFF
TRBJ1-4 - TRBV7-8 15 - TGTGCCAGCAGCCTTGCGTGGTCAACTAATGAAAAACTGTTTTTT CASSLAWSTNEKLFF
TRBJ2-1 TRBD2 TRBV7-2 14 - TGTGCCAGCAGCCGGACTAGCGGGAAGGATGAGCAGTTCTTC CASSRTSGKDEQFF
TRBJ1-6 TRBD1 TRBV30 14 - TGTGCCTGGAGTTCGGGACAGGGGTTGACACCCCTCCACTTT CAWSSGQGLTPLHF
TRBJ1-1 - TRBV5-1 14 - TGCGCCAGCAGCTCGACTCAGGGACACACTGAAGCTTTCTTT CASSSTQGHTEAFF
TRBJ2-3 TRBD1 TRBV10-3 14 few TGTGCCACCAGGCGGGACAGGGGGTTGGATACGCAGTATTTT CATRRDRGLDTQYF
TRBJ2-1 TRBD1 TRBV9 13 - TGTGCCAGCAGCGTGACAGGGGTCAATGAGCAGTTCTTC CASSVTGVNEQFF
TRBJ1-1 - TRBV6-5 12 - TGTGCCAGCAGTTCGAGGGGCACTGAAGCTTTCTTT CASSSRGTEAFF
TRBJ2-7 - TRBV4-3 14 - TGCGCCAGCAGCCAAGAATCGGACTCCTACGAGCAGTACTTC CASSQESDSYEQYF
TRBJ1-2 - TRBV29-1 12 - TGCAGCGCAAGACAGGAGAACTATGGCTACACCTTC CSARQENYGYTF
TRBJ2-7 TRBD2 TRBV5-4 14 - TGTGCCAGCAGCTTCGGGACTAGCACCTACGAGCAGTACTTC CASSFGTSTYEQYF
TRBJ2-1 TRBD2 TRBV27 14 - TGTGCCAGCAGGACTAGCGGGAGTAGGAATGAGCAGTTCTTC CASRTSGSRNEQFF
TRBJ1-3 - TRBV7-9 15 - TGTGCCAGCAGCAACTCGCGGACAGCGGGAAACACCATATATTTT CASSNSRTAGNTIYF
TRBJ2-3 - TRBV5-1 12 - TGCGCCAGCAAATTCGGCGGAGATACGCAGTATTTT CASKFGGDTQYF
TRBJ2-7 - TRBV7-9 16 - TGTGCCAGCAGCCTAGTCGGCGGGACCGCTTCCTACGAGCAGTACTTC CASSLVGGTASYEQYF
TRBJ2-1 - TRBV9 15 - TGTGCCAGCAGCGTAGCTAGCTGGGGGTCCAATGAGCAGTTCTTC CASSVASWGSNEQFF
TRBJ1-1 - TRBV5-1 14 - TGCGCCAGCAGCCTCTACAAGGGGAACACTGAAGCTTTCTTT CASSLYKGNTEAFF
TRBJ1-5 - TRBV28 15 few TGTGCCAGCAGTTTATTAGAGGGGAGCAATCAGCCCCAGCATTTT CASSLLEGSNQPQHF